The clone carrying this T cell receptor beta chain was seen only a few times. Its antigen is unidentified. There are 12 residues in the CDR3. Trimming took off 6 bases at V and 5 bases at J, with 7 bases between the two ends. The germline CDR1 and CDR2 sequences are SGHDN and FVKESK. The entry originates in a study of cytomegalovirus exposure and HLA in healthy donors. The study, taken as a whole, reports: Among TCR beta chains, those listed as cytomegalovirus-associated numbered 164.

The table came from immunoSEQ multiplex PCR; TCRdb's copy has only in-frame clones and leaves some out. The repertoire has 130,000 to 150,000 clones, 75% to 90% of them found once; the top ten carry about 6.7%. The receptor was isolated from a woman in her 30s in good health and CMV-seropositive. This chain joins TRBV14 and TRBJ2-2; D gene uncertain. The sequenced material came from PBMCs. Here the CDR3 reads CASSPGTGELFF. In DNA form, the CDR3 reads TGTGCCAGCAGTCCCGGGACCGGGGAGCTGTTTTTT.